These T cell receptor beta chains were read from a single sample in a study of cytomegalovirus exposure and HLA in healthy donors. Libraries were prepared by immunoSEQ multiplex PCR; TCRdb keeps only in-frame clonotypes and omits some of them. The sample lists 100,000 to 150,000 clones; 60% to 80% were seen once. The source material was PBMCs. The source of these receptors is a woman aged 55-69 years in good health and CMV-seronegative. Both conserved end residues are part of each CDR3. D genes are given only for firm matches. Not every row has a clone size; where given, it reads once, few, many or a size class.

V,D,size,J,CDR3,DNA
TRBV27,TRBD1,NA,TRBJ1-2,CASGPGGTATKRDYGYTF,TGTGCCAGCGGCCCTGGCGGGACAGCGACCAAACGGGACTATGGCTACACCTTC
TRBV6-1,NA,few,TRBJ2-7,CASSDVAGSSYEQYF,TGTGCCAGCAGTGATGTGGCGGGGAGCTCCTACGAGCAGTACTTC
TRBV7-3,TRBD2,NA,TRBJ2-1,CASSVRGGLNEQFF,TGTGCCAGCAGCGTACGGGGGGGCCTCAATGAGCAGTTCTTC
TRBV6-5,TRBD1,NA,TRBJ1-1,CASSRTGKIGEAFF,TGTGCCAGCAGCAGGACAGGGAAAATCGGTGAAGCTTTCTTT
TRBV7-2,NA,NA,TRBJ2-7,CASSLETGTYEQYF,TGTGCCAGCAGCCTCGAAACAGGAACCTACGAGCAGTACTTC
TRBV11-2,TRBD1,NA,TRBJ2-7,CASSLYRDRPYEQYF,TGTGCCAGCAGCTTGTATCGGGACAGGCCCTACGAGCAGTACTTC
TRBV28,TRBD1,few,TRBJ2-2,CASLLRTGNTGELFF,TGTGCCAGCCTGCTCCGGACAGGGAACACCGGGGAGCTGTTTTTT
TRBV30,NA,NA,TRBJ2-7,CAWKRGVSYEQYF,TGTGCCTGGAAAAGAGGCGTCTCCTACGAGCAGTACTTC
TRBV27,NA,few,TRBJ2-1,CASRVEGGMFNEQFF,TGTGCCAGCAGAGTCGAGGGCGGGATGTTCAATGAGCAGTTCTTC
TRBV27,TRBD1,NA,TRBJ2-7,CASRTGTVTEQYF,TGTGCCAGCAGGACCGGGACAGTGACCGAGCAGTACTTC
TRBV2,NA,NA,TRBJ2-7,CASSDGRGIFEQYF,TGTGCCAGCAGTGATGGCCGGGGGATCTTCGAGCAGTACTTC
TRBV15,NA,NA,TRBJ1-2,CATSRDRIEGGGGGYTF,TGTGCCACCAGCAGAGATCGTATTGAGGGCGGAGGAGGAGGCTACACCTTC
TRBV5-1,NA,NA,TRBJ1-2,CASRLEPYGYTF,TGCGCCAGCAGGTTGGAGCCCTATGGCTACACCTTC
TRBV9,TRBD1,once,TRBJ2-7,CASSARDRDYEQYF,TGTGCCAGCAGCGCCCGGGACAGGGACTACGAGCAGTACTTC
TRBV5-5,NA,NA,TRBJ1-5,CASSRDRNQPQHF,TGTGCCAGCAGCCGCGACAGGAATCAGCCCCAGCATTTT
TRBV5-4,TRBD1,NA,TRBJ1-4,CASSSARNRGTHEKLFF,TGTGCCAGCAGCTCCGCCAGAAACAGGGGGACCCATGAAAAACTGTTTTTT
TRBV11-2,NA,NA,TRBJ2-7,CASCSGTTYQYF,TGTGCCAGCTGCTCCGGGACAACCTACCAGTACTTC
TRBV19,TRBD2,NA,TRBJ2-2,CASSMVAGYNTGELFF,TGTGCCAGTAGTATGGTAGCGGGGTATAACACCGGGGAGCTGTTTTTT
TRBV6-4,NA,NA,TRBJ1-2,CASSQGLNYGYTF,TGTGCCAGCTCACAGGGCTTGAACTATGGCTACACCTTC
TRBV5-4,NA,NA,TRBJ2-1,CASSRLDNEQFF,TGTGCCAGCAGCCGCCTAGACAATGAGCAGTTCTTC
TRBV28,TRBD1,NA,TRBJ2-7,CASSAGTGSSYEQYF,TGTGCCAGCAGTGCCGGGACAGGGAGCTCCTACGAGCAGTACTTC
TRBV7-3,NA,few,TRBJ2-1,CASSGFAGKEQFF,TGTGCCAGCAGCGGTTTCGCGGGGAAAGAGCAGTTCTTC
TRBV5-1,NA,NA,TRBJ1-1,CASLTAPNTEAFF,TGCGCCAGCTTGACAGCCCCGAACACTGAAGCTTTCTTT
TRBV19,TRBD1,few,TRBJ2-7,CASSISMGGQGENEQYF,TGTGCCAGTAGTATCTCAATGGGGGGACAGGGGGAAAACGAGCAGTACTTC
TRBV4-1,TRBD2,NA,TRBJ2-3,CASSQQLAGFTDTQYF,TGCGCCAGCAGCCAGCAACTAGCGGGGTTCACAGATACGCAGTATTTT
TRBV4-2,TRBD1,NA,TRBJ1-2,CASSQGSGQGGYTF,TGTGCCAGCAGCCAAGGTTCGGGACAGGGAGGCTACACCTTC
TRBV19,NA,NA,TRBJ2-7,CASSQSDFYEQYF,TGTGCCAGTAGCCAATCGGACTTCTACGAGCAGTACTTC
TRBV5-1,TRBD2,NA,TRBJ2-3,CASSLRGGVTDTQYF,TGCGCCAGCAGCTTGAGGGGAGGGGTCACAGATACGCAGTATTTT
TRBV27,NA,NA,TRBJ2-2,CASSYPGRGVGELFF,TGTGCCAGCAGTTACCCCGGCAGGGGAGTCGGGGAGCTGTTTTTT
TRBV11-2,TRBD2,few,TRBJ2-7,CASSFITGGSYEQYF,TGTGCCAGCAGCTTTATAACGGGAGGCTCCTACGAGCAGTACTTC
TRBV9,NA,NA,TRBJ2-3,CASSGGTRRVDTQYF,TGTGCCAGCAGCGGGGGCACCAGGAGGGTAGATACGCAGTATTTT
TRBV7-8,TRBD2,NA,TRBJ2-2,CASRNSGRSTGELFF,TGTGCCAGCAGAAATAGCGGGAGATCCACCGGGGAGCTGTTTTTT
TRBV5-1,NA,NA,TRBJ2-3,CASGVEGDTQYF,TGCGCCAGCGGCGTGGAGGGGGATACGCAGTATTTT
TRBV6-5,NA,NA,TRBJ1-1,CASRSPTGPYEAFF,TGTGCCAGCAGGTCCCCTACAGGCCCGTACGAAGCTTTCTTT
TRBV28,NA,NA,TRBJ2-1,CASSLWGGNEQFF,TGTGCCAGCAGTTTATGGGGGGGCAATGAGCAGTTCTTC
TRBV28,NA,NA,TRBJ1-2,CASSSSGDGSYGYTF,TGTGCCAGCAGTTCTTCAGGGGACGGATCCTATGGCTACACCTTC
TRBV5-1,TRBD1,once,TRBJ2-5,CASRYKDRGSQETQYF,TGCGCCAGCAGATATAAGGACAGGGGAAGTCAAGAGACCCAGTACTTC
TRBV15,TRBD1,few,TRBJ1-3,CATSIGRGPGNTIYF,TGTGCCACCAGCATTGGAAGGGGGCCCGGAAACACCATATATTTT
TRBV7-3,NA,NA,TRBJ2-4,CASSAEGRAIQYF,TGTGCCAGCAGCGCTGAGGGTCGGGCCATTCAGTACTTC
TRBV6-1,NA,NA,TRBJ1-6,CASSPSTGTSSPLHF,TGTGCCAGCAGCCCTTCCACGGGGACTAGTTCACCCCTCCACTTT
TRBV19,TRBD1,NA,TRBJ1-5,CASSRDRSNQPQHF,TGTGCCAGTAGCCGGGACAGAAGCAATCAGCCCCAGCATTTT
TRBV5-4,TRBD2,NA,TRBJ2-1,CASSSPGLDSYNEQFF,TGTGCCAGCAGTTCTCCGGGACTAGATTCCTACAATGAGCAGTTCTTC